A single sample gave rise to the 20 T cell receptor beta chains below, sequenced in a study of T cell responses to AZD1222 COVID-19 vaccine. Profiled with immunoSEQ multiplex PCR; TCRdb holds only in-frame clones, not every one. The table lists roughly 120,000 clones, 87% of them singletons, with roughly a tenth in the top ten. Specimen: peripheral blood, collected on day 0 of AZD1222 vaccination. The source is an adult in good health.

The table lists this clone with a count of one. The chain combines TRBV27 with TRBJ2-2; 7 positions match TRBD2. Germline lookup yields CDR1 MNHEY and CDR2 SMNVEV (reference sequence). V trimming: 3 bases; J trimming: 5 bases; junction bases outside the gene matches: 15. The CDR3 loop spans 18 amino acids. CDR3 in amino acids: CASSLGWASGPRTGELFF. CDR3 in DNA: TGTGCCAGCAGTTTGGGCTGGGCTAGCGGACCTAGGACCGGGGAGCTGTTTTTT.

The J gene is TRBJ2-2, the V gene TRBV4-3, with D perhaps matching TRBD2 (5 bases). Germline V CDR1 and CDR2: LGHNA, YSLEER. The CDR3 is 15 amino acids. Trimming stripped 8 bases from V and 1 base from J, with 14 bases between. The CDR3 here is CASGGLGGNTGELFF. CDR3 in DNA: TGCGCCAGCGGAGGACTCGGAGGGAACACCGGGGAGCTGTTTTTT.

The chain joins TRBV5-1 to TRBJ2-2; no reliable D call. This CDR3 comprises 13 residues. V was cut by 4 bases and J by 8 bases, with 12 bases left in between. Germline V gene lookup returns CDR1 SGHRS and CDR2 YFSETQ. Written as DNA, the CDR3 is TGCGCCAGCAGCATGACCGGTTCAGGGGAGCTGTTTTTT. Amino acids: CASSMTGSGELFF.

This chain joins TRBV10-3 and TRBJ1-5; TRBD1 might be the D (6 bases). The CDR3 is 13 residues long. Trimming took off 6 bases at V and 7 bases at J, with 13 bases between the two ends. The germline V gene encodes CDR1 ENHRY and CDR2 SYGVKD. CDR3 coding DNA: TGTGCCATCAGACCCGACAGGAACCAGCCCCAGCATTTT. It codes for CAIRPDRNQPQHF.

The V and J genes are TRBV11-3 and TRBJ2-7, with no clear D. Per germline, CDR1 SGHNT and CDR2 YENEEA. The CDR3 sequence is 16 residues long. V was cut by 1 base and J by 2 bases, with 15 bases left in between. The CDR3 region is CASSLGSVRTTYEQYF. CDR3 nucleotide sequence: TGTGCCAGCAGCTTAGGTTCGGTCAGGACCACCTACGAGCAGTACTTC.

In its sample, this clone was seen a few times. Sequence at one end of the junction differs from germline and may be a read error. The chain is built from TRBV7-2 and TRBJ1-1, with D perhaps matching TRBD1 (5 bases). Per the germline V gene, CDR1 is SGHTA and CDR2 is FQGNSA. The length of the CDR3 is 12 residues. Here the CDR3 reads CASSLDFRGQGF. In DNA form, the CDR3 reads TGTGCCAGCAGCTTAGATTTTCGGGGCCAGGGCTTT.

In this sample, this clone turned up a few times. The V gene is TRBV5-4, the J gene TRBJ2-1; D perhaps matches TRBD1 (6 bases). Looked up from germline, CDR1 is SGHNT and CDR2 is YYREEE (reference sequence). The CDR3 runs to 15 residues. V was trimmed by 4 bases and J by 0 bases, leaving 11 bases between them. The CDR3, as DNA: TGTGCCAGCAGCACACAGGGTAGCTCCTACAATGAGCAGTTCTTC. Encoded protein: CASSTQGSSYNEQFF. Supplemented by reference TRBV5-4 and TRBJ2-1, the full variable domain reads ETGVTQSPTHLIKTRGQQVTLRCSSQSGHNTVSWYQQALGQGPQFIFQYYREEENGRGNFPPRFSGLQFPNYSSELNVNALELDDSALYLCASSTQGSSYNEQFFGPGTRLTVL.

The chain employs TRBV4-1 and TRBJ2-7; D unclear. The CDR3 spans 14 residues. The V end lost 2 bases, the J end lost 6 bases, and 14 bases lay between the germline ends. Per germline, CDR1 MGHRA and CDR2 YSYEKL. The CDR3: CASSQQVLLGEQYF. CDR3 DNA sequence: TGCGCCAGCAGCCAACAGGTCCTTCTCGGCGAGCAGTACTTC.

This chain joins TRBV11-3 and TRBJ1-1; D is undetermined. The CDR3 extends over 16 amino acids. V lost 2 bases to trimming and J lost 1 base, with 14 bases between them. Germline V lookup: CDR1 SGHNT, CDR2 YENEEA. CDR3 bases: TGTGCCAGCAGCTTAAGTATAAGACTCTCGAACACTGAAGCTTTCTTT. Translation gives CASSLSIRLSNTEAFF.

This chain connects TRBV2 to TRBJ1-6; D gene ambiguous. Trimming shortened V by 6 bases and J by 7 bases, and 13 bases separated the two germline ends. CDR3 size: 14 residues. CDR1 and CDR2 (germline): SNHLY, FYNNEI. In nucleotides, the CDR3 is TGTGCCAGCAGCAATGACGGATTGAATTCACCCCTCCACTTT. Its translation is CASSNDGLNSPLHF.

The chain uses TRBV6-5 and TRBJ2-1, with TRBD2 identical over 13 bases. Germline V CDR1 and CDR2: MNHEY, SVGAGI. There are 15 residues in the CDR3. V was clipped by 6 bases and J by 6 bases; unmatched bases: 5. Here the CDR3 DNA reads TGTGCCAGCAGATTAACTAGCGGGGGGGCCAATGAGCAGTTCTTC. Its protein is CASRLTSGGANEQFF.

This clone was found once. The chain employs TRBV7-2 and TRBJ2-3; no firm D call. V gave up 5 bases and J gave up 4 bases, with 4 bases separating them. The CDR3 consists of 11 residues. Germline CDR1 SGHTA, CDR2 FQGNSA. The CDR3 coding sequence is TGTGCCAGCAGCGCCGCAGATACGCAGTATTTT. It translates to CASSAADTQYF.

J is TRBJ2-4 and V is TRBV6-2 or TRBV6-3; no clear D gene. V was clipped by 0 bases and J by 0 bases, with 6 bases between them. This CDR3 is built from 15 residues. Germline CDR1 is MNHEY and CDR2 is SVGEGT. The CDR3 nucleotides are TGTGCCAGCAGTTACTCGAGGTTAGCCAAAAACATTCAGTACTTC. Its protein product is CASSYSRLAKNIQYF.

V gene TRBV19 combines with J gene TRBJ2-1, with D uncertain. Germline lookup yields CDR1 LNHDA and CDR2 SQIVND (reference sequence). CDR3 length equals 13 residues. Trimming cost V 6 bases and J 4 bases, with 10 bases left between them. CDR3 in amino acids: CASSNVRYNEQFF. DNA for the CDR3: TGTGCCAGTAGCAACGTAAGGTACAATGAGCAGTTCTTC.

CDR3 in amino acids: CASSLVQGGTDTQYF. DNA for the CDR3: TGTGCCAGCAGTCTCGTACAGGGGGGGACAGATACGCAGTATTTT. This chain uses TRBV28 with TRBJ2-3; the D gene is possibly TRBD1 (8 bases). There are 15 residues in the CDR3. Germline assignment: CDR1 MDHEN and CDR2 SYDVKM. V shed 5 bases and J shed 3 bases, with 15 bases lying between them.

The chain uses TRBV9 and TRBJ2-3; 14 bases agree with TRBD2. The CDR3 length is 18 residues. Germline CDR1 and CDR2: SGDLS and YYNGEE. With V trimmed by 4 bases and J by 1 base, 8 bases remained unmatched. The CDR3 reads CASSFHRGLAGGTDTQYF. The CDR3 DNA reads TGTGCCAGCAGCTTCCACCGGGGACTAGCGGGAGGCACAGATACGCAGTATTTT.

The V gene is TRBV6-1, the J gene TRBJ2-7; the match to TRBD1 covers 10 bases. Germline trimming cut 4 bases from V and 2 bases from J; bases unmatched to any gene: 11. The germline V gene encodes CDR1 MNHNS and CDR2 SASEGT. CDR3 size: 17 residues. CDR3 bases: TGTGCCAGCAGTGGTGCTACGACAGGGGGCGCAACCTACGAGCAGTACTTC. Protein product: CASSGATTGGATYEQYF.

About this clone itself: The same CDR3 arises from other DNA sequences in this sample as well. The V and J genes are TRBV24-1 and TRBJ1-3; D unresolved. This CDR3 spans 13 amino acids. V lost 4 bases, J lost 4 bases, and 7 bases lay in between. From germline, CDR1 is KGHDR and CDR2 SFDVKD. The CDR3 sequence is CATSDLRGNTIYF. CDR3 DNA sequence: TGTGCCACCAGTGACTTGAGAGGAAACACCATATATTTT.

The CDR3 sequence: CASSLMRHGPYEQYF. The CDR3 DNA follows: TGTGCCAGCAGCCTAATGAGACACGGACCTTACGAGCAGTACTTC. V usage is TRBV3-1 (or the pseudogene TRBV3-2) and J usage is TRBJ2-7; D is unclear. V was pared by 4 bases and J by 4 bases, with 17 bases between. The CDR3 consists of 15 residues. In germline, CDR1 is LGHDT, CDR2 YNNKEL (reference sequence).

The chain has TRBV5-1 and TRBJ2-1, with D maybe TRBD2 (5 bases). Germline CDR1 reads SGHRS; CDR2 reads YFSETQ. This CDR3 region has 13 residues. Trimming shortened V by 0 bases and J by 6 bases, and 7 bases separated the two germline ends. CDR3 sequence reads: CASSLAGSNEQFF. CDR3 sequence (DNA): TGCGCCAGCAGCTTGGCGGGGAGCAATGAGCAGTTCTTC.